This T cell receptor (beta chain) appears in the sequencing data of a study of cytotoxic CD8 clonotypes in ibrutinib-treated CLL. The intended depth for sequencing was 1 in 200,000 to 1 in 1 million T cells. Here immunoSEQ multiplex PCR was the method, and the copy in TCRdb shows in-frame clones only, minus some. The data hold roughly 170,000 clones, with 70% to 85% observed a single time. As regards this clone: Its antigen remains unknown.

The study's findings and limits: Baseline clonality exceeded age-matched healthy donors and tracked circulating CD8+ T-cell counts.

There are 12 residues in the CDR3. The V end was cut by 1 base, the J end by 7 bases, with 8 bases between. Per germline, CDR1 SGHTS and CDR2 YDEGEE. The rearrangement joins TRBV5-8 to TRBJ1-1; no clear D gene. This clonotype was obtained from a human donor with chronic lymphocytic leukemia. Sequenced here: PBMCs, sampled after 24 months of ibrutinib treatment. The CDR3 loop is CASSLSRIEAFF. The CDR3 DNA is TGTGCCAGCAGCTTGTCCCGAATTGAAGCTTTCTTT.